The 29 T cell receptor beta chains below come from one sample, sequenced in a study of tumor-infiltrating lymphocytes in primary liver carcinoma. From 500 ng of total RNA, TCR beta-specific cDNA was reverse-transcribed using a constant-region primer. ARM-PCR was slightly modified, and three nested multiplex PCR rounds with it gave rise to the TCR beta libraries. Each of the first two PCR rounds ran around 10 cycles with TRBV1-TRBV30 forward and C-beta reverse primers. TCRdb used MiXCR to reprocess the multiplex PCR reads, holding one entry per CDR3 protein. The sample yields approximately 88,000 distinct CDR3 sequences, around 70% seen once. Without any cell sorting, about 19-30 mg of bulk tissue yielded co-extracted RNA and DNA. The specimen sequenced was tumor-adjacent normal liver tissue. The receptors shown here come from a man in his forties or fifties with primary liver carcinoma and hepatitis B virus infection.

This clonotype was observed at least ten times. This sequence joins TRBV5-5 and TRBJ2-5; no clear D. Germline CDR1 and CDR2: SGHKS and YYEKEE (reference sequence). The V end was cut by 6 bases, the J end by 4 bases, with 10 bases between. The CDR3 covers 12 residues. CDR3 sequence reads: CASTRTGETQYF. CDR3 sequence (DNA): TGTGCCAGCACCCGTACTGGAGAGACCCAGTACTTC.

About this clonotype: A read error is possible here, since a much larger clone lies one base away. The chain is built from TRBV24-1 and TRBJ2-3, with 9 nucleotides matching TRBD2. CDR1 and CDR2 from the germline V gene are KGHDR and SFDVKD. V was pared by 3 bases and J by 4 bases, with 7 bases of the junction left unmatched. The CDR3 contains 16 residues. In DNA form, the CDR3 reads TGTGCCACCAGTGATATAGCGGGAGCAATCCCAGATACGCAGTATTTT. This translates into CATSDIAGAIPDTQYF.

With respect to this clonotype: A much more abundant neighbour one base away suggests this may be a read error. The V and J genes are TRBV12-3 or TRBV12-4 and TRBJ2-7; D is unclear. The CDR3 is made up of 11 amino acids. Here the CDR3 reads CASSSRGEQSF. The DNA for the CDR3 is TGTGCCAGCAGCTCCCGAGGTGAACAATCCTTC.

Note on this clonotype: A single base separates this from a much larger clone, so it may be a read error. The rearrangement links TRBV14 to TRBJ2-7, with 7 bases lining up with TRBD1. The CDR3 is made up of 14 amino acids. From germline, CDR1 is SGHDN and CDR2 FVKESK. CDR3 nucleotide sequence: TGTGCCAACAGCCAACGACAGGGATCAGCGGTGCAGTACTTC. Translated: CANSQRQGSAVQYF.

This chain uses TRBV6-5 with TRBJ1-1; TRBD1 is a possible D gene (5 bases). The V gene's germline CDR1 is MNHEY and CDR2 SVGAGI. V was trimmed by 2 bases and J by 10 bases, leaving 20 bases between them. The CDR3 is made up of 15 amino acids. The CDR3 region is CASSYVWDGAGVAFF. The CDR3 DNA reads TGTGCCAGCAGTTACGTGTGGGACGGAGCGGGAGTAGCTTTCTTT.

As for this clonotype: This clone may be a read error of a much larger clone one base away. The CDR3 sequence is CVSSYSLGVNRDYGYTF. In DNA, the CDR3 is TGTGTCAGCAGTTACTCCCTGGGGGTAAATAGGGACTATGGCTACACCTTC. The chain couples TRBV6-6 to TRBJ1-2, with D possibly TRBD1 on 5 matching bases. The CDR3 is 17 amino acids. The V gene's germline CDR1 is MNHNY and CDR2 SVGAGI (reference sequence).

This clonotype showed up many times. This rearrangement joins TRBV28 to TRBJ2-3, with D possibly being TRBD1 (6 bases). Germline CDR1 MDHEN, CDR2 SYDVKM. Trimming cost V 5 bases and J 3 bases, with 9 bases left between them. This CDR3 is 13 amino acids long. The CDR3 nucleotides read TGTGCCAGCAGTGGCCAGGGGACAGATACGCAGTATTTT. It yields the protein CASSGQGTDTQYF. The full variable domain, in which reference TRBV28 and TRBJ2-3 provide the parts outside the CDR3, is DVKVTQSSRYLVKRTGEKVFLECVQDMDHENMFWYRQDPGLGLRLIYFSYDVKMKEKGDIPEGYSVSREKKERFSLILESASTNQTSMYLCASSGQGTDTQYFGPGTRLTVL.

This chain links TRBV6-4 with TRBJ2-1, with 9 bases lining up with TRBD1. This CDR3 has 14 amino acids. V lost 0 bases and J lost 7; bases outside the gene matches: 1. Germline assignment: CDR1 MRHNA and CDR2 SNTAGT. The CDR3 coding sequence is TGTGCCAGCAGTGACTCCGGGACAGGGAATGAGCAGTTCTTC. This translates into CASSDSGTGNEQFF.

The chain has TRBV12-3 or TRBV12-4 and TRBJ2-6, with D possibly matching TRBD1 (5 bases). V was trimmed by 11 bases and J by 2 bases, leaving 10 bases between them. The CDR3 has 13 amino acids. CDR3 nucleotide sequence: TGTGCCGACAGTCGAGCTGGGGCCAACGTCCTGACTTTC. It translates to CADSRAGANVLTF.

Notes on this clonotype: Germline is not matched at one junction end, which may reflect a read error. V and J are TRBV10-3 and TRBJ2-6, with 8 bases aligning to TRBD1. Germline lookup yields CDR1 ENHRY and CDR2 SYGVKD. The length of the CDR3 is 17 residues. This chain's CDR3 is CAFRAGQADSGTNVLTF. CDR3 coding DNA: TGTGCCTTCAGGGCGGGACAGGCGGACTCTGGGACCAACGTCCTGACTTTC.

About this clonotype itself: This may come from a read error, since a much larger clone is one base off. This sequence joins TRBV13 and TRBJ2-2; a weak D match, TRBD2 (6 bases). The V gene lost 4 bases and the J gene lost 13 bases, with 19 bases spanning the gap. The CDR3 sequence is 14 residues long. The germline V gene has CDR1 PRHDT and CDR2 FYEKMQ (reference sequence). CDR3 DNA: TGTGCCAGCAGCTCCCAGGGACTGCTGCAAAGGCTGTTTTTT. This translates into CASSSQGLLQRLFF.

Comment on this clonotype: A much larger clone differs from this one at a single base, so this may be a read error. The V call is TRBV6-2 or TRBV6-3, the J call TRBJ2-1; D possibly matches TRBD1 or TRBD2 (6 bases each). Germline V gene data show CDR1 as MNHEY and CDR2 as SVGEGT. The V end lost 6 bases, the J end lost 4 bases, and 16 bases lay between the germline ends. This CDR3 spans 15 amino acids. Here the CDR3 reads CASRTRGTLYNEQFF. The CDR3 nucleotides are TGTGCCAGCAGGACTAGGGGGACCCTTTACAATGAGCAGTTCTTC.

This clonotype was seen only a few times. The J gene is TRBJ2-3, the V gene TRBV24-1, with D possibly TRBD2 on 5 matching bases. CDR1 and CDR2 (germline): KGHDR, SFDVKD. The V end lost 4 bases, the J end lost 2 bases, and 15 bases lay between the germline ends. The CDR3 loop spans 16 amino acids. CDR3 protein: CATSDPLGSDTDTQYF. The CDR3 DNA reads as TGTGCCACCAGTGACCCCTTAGGGAGCGACACAGATACGCAGTATTTT.

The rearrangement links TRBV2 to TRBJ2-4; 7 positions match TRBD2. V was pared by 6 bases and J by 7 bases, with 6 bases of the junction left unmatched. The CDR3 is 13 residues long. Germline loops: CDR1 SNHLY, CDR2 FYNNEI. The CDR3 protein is CASRETSFNIQYF. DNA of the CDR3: TGTGCCAGCAGAGAGACTAGCTTTAACATTCAGTACTTC. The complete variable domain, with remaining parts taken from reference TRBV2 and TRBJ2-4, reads EPEVTQTPSHQVTQMGQEVILRCVPISNHLYFYWYRQILGQKVEFLVSFYNNEISEKSEIFDDQFSVERPDGSNFTLKIRSTKLEDSAMYFCASRETSFNIQYFGAGTRLSVL.

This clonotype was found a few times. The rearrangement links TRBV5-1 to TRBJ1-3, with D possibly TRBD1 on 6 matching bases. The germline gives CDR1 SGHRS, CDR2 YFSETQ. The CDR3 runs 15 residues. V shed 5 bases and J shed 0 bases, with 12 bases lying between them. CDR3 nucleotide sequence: TGCGCCAGCAGAACAGGGTGGAGCTCTGGAAACACCATATATTTT. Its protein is CASRTGWSSGNTIYF.

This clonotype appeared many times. CDR3 loop: CSVELAGAWDEQYF. CDR3 coding DNA: TGCAGCGTTGAACTAGCGGGAGCGTGGGACGAGCAGTACTTC. The chain carries TRBV29-1 and TRBJ2-7; 10 nucleotides line up with TRBD2. This CDR3 spans 14 amino acids. The J segment lost 5 bases and the V segment lost 2 bases, leaving 6 bases of the junction unmatched. CDR1 SQVTM and CDR2 ANQGSEA come from the germline V gene.

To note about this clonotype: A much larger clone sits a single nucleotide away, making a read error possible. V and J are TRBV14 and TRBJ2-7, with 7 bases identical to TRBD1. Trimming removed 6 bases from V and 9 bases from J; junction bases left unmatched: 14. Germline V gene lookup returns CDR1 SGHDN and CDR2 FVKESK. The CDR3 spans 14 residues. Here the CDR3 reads CASRQRQGSAVQYF. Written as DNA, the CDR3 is TGTGCCAGCAGACAACGACAGGGATCAGCGGTGCAGTACTTC.

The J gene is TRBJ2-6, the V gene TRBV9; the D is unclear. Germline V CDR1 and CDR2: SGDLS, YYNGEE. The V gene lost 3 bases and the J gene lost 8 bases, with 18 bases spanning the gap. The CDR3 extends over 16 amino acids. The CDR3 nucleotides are TGTGCCAGCAGCGACGTGTATCCCTCCCCGCCCAACGTCCTGACTTTC. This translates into CASSDVYPSPPNVLTF.

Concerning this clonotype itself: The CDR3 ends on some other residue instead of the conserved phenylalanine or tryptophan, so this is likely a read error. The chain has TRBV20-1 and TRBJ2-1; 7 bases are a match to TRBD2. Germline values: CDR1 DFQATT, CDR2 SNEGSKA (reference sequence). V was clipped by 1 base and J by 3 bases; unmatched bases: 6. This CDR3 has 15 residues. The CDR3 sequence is CSARAPGGYYNEQFL. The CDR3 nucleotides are TGCAGTGCTAGAGCCCCGGGGGGATACTACAATGAGCAGTTCTTG.

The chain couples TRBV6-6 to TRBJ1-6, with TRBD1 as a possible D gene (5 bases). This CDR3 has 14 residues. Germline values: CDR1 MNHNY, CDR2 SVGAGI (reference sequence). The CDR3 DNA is TGTCACAGCAGCCGGGACGGCCCATGGTCACCCCTCCACTTT. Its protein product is CHSSRDGPWSPLHF.

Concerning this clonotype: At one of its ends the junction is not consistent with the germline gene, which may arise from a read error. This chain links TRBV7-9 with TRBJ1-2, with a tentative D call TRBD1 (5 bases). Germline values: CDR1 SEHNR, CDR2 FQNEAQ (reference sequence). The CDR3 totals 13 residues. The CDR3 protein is CVSSLGTSYGYTF. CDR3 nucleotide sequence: TGTGTCAGCAGCTTAGGGACCTCTTATGGCTACACCTTC.

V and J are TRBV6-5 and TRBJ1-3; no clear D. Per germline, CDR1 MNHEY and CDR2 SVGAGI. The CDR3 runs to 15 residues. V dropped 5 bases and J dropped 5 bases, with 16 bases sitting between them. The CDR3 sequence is CASSDDRYSRNTIYF. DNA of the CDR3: TGTGCCAGCAGTGACGACCGTTATTCTAGAAACACCATATATTTT.

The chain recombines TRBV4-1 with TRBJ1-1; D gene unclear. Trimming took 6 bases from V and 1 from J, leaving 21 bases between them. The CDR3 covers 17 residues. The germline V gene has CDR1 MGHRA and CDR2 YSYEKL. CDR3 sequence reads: CASRQNPSRAWNTEAFF. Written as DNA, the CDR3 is TGCGCCAGCAGGCAAAACCCCTCGAGGGCCTGGAACACTGAAGCTTTCTTT.

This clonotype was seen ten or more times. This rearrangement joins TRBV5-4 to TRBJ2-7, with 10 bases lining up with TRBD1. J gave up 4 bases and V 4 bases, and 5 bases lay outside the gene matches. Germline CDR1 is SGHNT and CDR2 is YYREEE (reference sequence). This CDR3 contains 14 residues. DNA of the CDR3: TGTGCCAGCAGCGCGGGACAGGGGAGGTACGAGCAGTACTTC. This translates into CASSAGQGRYEQYF.

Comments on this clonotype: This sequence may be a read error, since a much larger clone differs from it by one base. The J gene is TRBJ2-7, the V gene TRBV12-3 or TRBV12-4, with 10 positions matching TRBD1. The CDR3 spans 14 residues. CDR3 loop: CASQRGQGSYELYF. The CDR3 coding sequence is TGTGCCAGCCAACGGGGACAGGGGTCCTACGAGCTGTACTTC.

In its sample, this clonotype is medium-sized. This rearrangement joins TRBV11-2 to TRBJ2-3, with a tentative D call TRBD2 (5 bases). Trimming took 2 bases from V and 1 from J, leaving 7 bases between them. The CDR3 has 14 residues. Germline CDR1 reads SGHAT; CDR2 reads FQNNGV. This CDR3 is CASSLRAGTDTQYF. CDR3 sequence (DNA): TGTGCCAGCAGCTTAAGAGCGGGCACAGATACGCAGTATTTT.

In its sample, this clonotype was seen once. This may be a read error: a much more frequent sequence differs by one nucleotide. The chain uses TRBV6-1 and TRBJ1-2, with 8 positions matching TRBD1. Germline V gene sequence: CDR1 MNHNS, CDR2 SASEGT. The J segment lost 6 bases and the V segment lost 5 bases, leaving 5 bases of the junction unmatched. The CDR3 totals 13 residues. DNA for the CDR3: TGTGCCAGCAGTCCGGACAGGGCTCATGGCTACACCTTC. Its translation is CASSPDRAHGYTF.

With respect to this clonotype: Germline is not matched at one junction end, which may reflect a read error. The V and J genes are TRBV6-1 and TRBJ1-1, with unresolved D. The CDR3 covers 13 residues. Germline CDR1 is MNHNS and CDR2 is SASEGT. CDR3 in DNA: TGTGCCAACAGTGAAATGGGGAACACTGAAGCTTTCTTT. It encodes CANSEMGNTEAFF.

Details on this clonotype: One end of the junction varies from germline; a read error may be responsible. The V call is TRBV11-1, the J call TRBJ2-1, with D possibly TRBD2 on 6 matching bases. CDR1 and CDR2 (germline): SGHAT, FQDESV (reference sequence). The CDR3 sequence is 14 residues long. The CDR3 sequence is CARSDPGTVNEQFF. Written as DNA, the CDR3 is TGTGCCAGAAGCGACCCCGGGACTGTCAATGAGCAGTTCTTT.